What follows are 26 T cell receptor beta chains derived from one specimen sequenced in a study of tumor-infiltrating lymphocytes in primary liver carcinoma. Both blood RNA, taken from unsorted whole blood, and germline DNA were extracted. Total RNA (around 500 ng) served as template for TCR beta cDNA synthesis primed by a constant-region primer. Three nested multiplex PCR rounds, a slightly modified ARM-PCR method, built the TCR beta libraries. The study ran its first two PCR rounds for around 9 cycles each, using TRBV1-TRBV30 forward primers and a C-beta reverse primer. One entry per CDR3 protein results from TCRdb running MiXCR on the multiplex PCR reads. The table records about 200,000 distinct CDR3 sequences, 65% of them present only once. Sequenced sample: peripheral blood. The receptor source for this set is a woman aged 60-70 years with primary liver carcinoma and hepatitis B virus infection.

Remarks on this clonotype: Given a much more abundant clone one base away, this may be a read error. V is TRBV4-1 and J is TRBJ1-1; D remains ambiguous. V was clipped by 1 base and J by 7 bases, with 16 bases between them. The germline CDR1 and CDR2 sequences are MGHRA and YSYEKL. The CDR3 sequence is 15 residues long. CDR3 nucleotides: TGCGCCAGCAGCCAAGGTGCTGGACCTTTGGATGAAGCTTTCTTT. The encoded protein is CASSQGAGPLDEAFF.

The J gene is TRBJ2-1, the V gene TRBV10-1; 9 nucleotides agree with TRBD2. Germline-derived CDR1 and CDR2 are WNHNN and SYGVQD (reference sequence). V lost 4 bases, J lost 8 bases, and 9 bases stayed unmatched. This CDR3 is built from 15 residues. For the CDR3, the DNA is TGCGCCAGCAGTGTTCGCGGGAGGGCCGGGGATGAGCAGTTCTTC. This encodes CASSVRGRAGDEQFF.

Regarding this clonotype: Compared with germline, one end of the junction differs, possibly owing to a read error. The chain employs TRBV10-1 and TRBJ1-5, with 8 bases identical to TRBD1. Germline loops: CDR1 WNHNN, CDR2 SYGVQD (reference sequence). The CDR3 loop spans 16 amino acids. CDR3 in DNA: TGCGCCAGCAGGAGGAACGGGACAGGCTCGGATCAGCCCCAGCGTTTT. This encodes CASRRNGTGSDQPQRF.

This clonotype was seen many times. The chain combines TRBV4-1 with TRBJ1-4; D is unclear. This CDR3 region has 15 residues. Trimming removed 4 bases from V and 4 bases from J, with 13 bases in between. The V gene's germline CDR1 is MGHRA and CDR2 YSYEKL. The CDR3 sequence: CASSLVGIFNEKLFF. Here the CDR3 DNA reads TGCGCCAGCAGCCTCGTCGGTATCTTTAATGAAAAACTGTTTTTT.

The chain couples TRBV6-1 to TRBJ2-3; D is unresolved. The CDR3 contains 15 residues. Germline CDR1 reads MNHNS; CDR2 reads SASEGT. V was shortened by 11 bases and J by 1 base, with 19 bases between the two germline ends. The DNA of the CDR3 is TGTGCCTGCGGTCGACTTCCCCCTCGCACAGATACGCAGTATTTT. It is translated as CACGRLPPRTDTQYF.

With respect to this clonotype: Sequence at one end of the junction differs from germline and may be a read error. CDR3 protein: CASRQTGVTTEALF. CDR3 DNA sequence: TGTGCCAGTAGGCAGACAGGGGTGACCACTGAAGCTCTCTTT. The chain links TRBV5-6 to TRBJ1-1; 8 nucleotides agree with TRBD1. The CDR3 extends over 14 amino acids. Germline CDR1 SGHDT, CDR2 YYEEEE.

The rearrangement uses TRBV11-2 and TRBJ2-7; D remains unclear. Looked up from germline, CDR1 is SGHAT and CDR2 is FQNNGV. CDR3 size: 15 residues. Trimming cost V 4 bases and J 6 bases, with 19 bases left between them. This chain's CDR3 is CASSSGRLYTREQYF. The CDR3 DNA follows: TGTGCCAGCAGCTCCGGACGGCTTTACACGCGCGAGCAGTACTTC. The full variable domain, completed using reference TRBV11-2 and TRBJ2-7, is EAGVAQSPRYKIIEKRQSVAFWCNPISGHATLYWYQQILGQGPKLLIQFQNNGVVDDSQLPKDRFSAERLKGVDSTLKIQPAKLEDSAVYLCASSSGRLYTREQYFGPGTRLTVT.

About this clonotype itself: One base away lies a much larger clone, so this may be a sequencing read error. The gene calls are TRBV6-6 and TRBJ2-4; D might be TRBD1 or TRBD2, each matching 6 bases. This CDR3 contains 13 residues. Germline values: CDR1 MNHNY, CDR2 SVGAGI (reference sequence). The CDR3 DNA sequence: TGTACCAGCAGCCCCGGGGGCGAAAACATTCAGTACTTC. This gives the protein CTSSPGGENIQYF.

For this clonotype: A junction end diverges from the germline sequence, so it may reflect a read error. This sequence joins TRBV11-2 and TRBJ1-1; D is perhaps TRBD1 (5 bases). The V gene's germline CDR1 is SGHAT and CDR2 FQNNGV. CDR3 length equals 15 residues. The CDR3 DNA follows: TGCGCCAGCAGCTTAGTAAGGACACCGATCACTGAAGCTTTCTTT. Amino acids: CASSLVRTPITEAFF.

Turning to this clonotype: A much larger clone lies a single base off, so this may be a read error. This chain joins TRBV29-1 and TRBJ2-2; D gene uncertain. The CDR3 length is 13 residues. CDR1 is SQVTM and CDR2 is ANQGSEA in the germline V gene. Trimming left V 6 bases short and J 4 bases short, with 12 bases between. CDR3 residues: CSVYWGSTGELFF. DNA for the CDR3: TGCAGCGTCTACTGGGGAAGCACCGGGGAGCTGTTTTTT.

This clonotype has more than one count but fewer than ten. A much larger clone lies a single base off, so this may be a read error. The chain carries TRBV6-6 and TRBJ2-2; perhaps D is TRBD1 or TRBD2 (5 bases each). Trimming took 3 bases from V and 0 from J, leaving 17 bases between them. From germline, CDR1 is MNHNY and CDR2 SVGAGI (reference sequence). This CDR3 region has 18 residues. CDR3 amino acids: CASSYNRWGNTNTGELFF. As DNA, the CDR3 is TGTGCCAGCAGTTATAATCGATGGGGGAACACGAACACCGGGGAGCTGTTTTTT.

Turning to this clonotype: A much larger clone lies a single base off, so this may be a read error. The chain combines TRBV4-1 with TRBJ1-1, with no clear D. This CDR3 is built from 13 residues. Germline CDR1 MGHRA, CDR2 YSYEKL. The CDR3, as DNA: TGCGCCAGGAGCCAAGGTCTAAACACTGAAGCTTTCTTT. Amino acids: CARSQGLNTEAFF.

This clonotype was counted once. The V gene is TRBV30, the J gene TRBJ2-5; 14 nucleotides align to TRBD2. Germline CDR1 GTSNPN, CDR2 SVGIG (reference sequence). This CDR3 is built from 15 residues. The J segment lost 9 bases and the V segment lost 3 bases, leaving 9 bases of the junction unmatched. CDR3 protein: CAWSPRLAGGEAQYF. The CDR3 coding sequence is TGTGCCTGGAGCCCTCGACTAGCGGGAGGGGAGGCCCAGTACTTC.

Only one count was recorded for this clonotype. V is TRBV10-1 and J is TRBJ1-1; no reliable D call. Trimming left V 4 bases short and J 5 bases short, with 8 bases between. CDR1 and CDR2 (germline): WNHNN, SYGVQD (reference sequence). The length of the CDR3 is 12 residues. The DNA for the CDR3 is TGCGCCAGCAGTGGCCCCGAGACTGAAGCTTTCTTT. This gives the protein CASSGPETEAFF.

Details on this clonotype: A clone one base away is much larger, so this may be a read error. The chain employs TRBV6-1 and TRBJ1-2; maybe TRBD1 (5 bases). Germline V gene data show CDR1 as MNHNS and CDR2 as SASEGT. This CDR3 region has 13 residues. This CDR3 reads CTSIRDRFYGYTF. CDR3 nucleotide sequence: TGTACCAGCATTCGGGACCGGTTCTATGGCTACACCTTC.

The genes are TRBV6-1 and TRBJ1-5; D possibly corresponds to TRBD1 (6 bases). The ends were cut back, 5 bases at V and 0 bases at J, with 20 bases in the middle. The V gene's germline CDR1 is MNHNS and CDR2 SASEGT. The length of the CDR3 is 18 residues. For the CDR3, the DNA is TGTGCCAGCAGTCAAAACACAGGGAATGGTGGTAGCAATCAGCCCCAGCATTTT. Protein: CASSQNTGNGGSNQPQHF.

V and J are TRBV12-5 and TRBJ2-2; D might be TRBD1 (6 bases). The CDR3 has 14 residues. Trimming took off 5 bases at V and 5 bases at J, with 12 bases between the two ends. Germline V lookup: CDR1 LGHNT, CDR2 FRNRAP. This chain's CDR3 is CASGHRQATGELFF. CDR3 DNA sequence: TGTGCTAGTGGTCACCGACAGGCAACCGGGGAGCTGTTTTTT.

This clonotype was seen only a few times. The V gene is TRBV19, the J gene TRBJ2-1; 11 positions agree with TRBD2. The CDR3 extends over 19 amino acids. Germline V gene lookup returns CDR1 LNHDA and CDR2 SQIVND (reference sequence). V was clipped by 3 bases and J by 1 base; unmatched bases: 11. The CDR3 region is CASSMRGSGRAGSYNEQFF. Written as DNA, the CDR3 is TGTGCCAGTAGTATGAGGGGTAGCGGGAGGGCCGGGTCCTACAATGAGCAGTTCTTC.

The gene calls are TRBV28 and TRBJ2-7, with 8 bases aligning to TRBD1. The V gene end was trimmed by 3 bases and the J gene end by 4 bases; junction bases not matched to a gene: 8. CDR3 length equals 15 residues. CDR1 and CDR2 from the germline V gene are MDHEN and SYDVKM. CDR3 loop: CASSFDRGNQYEQYF. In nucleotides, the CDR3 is TGTGCCAGCAGTTTCGACAGGGGCAACCAGTACGAGCAGTACTTC. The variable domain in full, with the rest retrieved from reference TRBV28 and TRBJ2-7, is DVKVTQSSRYLVKRTGEKVFLECVQDMDHENMFWYRQDPGLGLRLIYFSYDVKMKEKGDIPEGYSVSREKKERFSLILESASTNQTSMYLCASSFDRGNQYEQYFGPGTRLTVT.

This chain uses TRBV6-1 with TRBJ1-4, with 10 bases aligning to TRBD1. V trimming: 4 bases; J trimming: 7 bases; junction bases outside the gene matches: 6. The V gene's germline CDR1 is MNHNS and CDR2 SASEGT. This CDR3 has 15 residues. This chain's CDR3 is CASSGWTGGVEKLFF. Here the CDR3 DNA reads TGTGCCAGCAGTGGCTGGACAGGGGGAGTTGAAAAACTGTTTTTT.

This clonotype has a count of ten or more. CDR3 loop: CASSEETSGSWEQYF. DNA for the CDR3: TGTGCCAGCAGTGAAGAGACTAGCGGGAGTTGGGAGCAGTACTTC. The chain has TRBV6-1 and TRBJ2-7; 12 bases are a match to TRBD2. The germline V gene has CDR1 MNHNS and CDR2 SASEGT. V shed 1 base and J 7 bases; nucleotides not matched to a gene: 5. The CDR3 is 15 residues long.

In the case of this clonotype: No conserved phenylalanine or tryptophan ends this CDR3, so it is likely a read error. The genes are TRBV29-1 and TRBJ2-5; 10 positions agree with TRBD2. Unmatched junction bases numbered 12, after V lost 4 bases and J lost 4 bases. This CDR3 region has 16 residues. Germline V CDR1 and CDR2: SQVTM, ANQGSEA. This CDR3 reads CSVVTGTSARRETQYL. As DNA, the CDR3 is TGCAGCGTTGTGACAGGGACTAGCGCAAGGCGAGAGACCCAGTACCTC.

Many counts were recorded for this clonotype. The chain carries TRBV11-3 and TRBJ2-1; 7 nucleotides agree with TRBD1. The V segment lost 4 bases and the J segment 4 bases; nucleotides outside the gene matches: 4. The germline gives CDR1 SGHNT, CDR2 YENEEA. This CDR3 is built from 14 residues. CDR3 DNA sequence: TGTGCCAGCAGCTCCCAGGGGGATTACAATGAGCAGTTCTTC. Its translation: CASSSQGDYNEQFF.

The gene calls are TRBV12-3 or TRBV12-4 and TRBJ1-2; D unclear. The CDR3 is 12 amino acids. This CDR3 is CTSSLRAWGYTF. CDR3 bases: TGTACTAGCAGTTTGAGAGCTTGGGGCTACACCTTC.

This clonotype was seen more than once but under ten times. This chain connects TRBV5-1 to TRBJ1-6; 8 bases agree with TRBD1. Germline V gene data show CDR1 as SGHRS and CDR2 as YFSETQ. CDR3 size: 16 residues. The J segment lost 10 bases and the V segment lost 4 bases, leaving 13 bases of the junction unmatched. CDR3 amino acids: CASSSGLGQGRSPLHF. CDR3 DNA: TGCGCCAGCAGCAGCGGCCTAGGACAGGGTCGATCACCCCTCCACTTT.

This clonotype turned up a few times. For the CDR3, the DNA is TGTGCCAGCAGACAGGAGCCCTACGAGCAGTACTTC. Amino acid sequence: CASRQEPYEQYF. The chain links TRBV28 to TRBJ2-7; possibly TRBD1 for D (5 bases). The V end was cut by 6 bases, the J end by 2 bases, with 8 bases between. The germline V gene encodes CDR1 MDHEN and CDR2 SYDVKM. The CDR3 is made up of 12 amino acids.